Following are 17 T cell receptor beta chains from one sample sequenced in a study of Ad26.COV2.S vaccination and SARS-CoV-2 variants. Treatment: roughly 19 received Ad26.COV2.S at low or high dose, single or two shots; several received placebo; per-sample allocation not given. Day 63 after the first vaccine or placebo injection was the time point for sampling. Profiling relied on immunoSEQ multiplex PCR, and the TCRdb table lists in-frame clones only, not all of them. The repertoire has 350,000 to 450,000 clones, about 85% of them found once; the top ten carry 2.5% to 3.5%. Sequencing used peripheral blood, obtained in a trial of Ad26.COV2.S vaccine versus placebo. The origin of the receptors is a person aged 18 to 59 who received the Ad26.COV2.S COVID-19 vaccine or a placebo.

The chain is built from TRBV24-1 and TRBJ1-1, with 11 positions matching TRBD1. From germline, CDR1 is KGHDR and CDR2 SFDVKD. The junction had 2 bases not matched to a gene; V was cut back by 3 bases and J by 6 bases. CDR3 size: 14 residues. The CDR3 DNA is TGTGCCACCAGTGATCCGGGACAGGGGGCTGAAGCTTTCTTT. Translating gives CATSDPGQGAEAFF.

This clone occurred once. V is TRBV4-1 and J is TRBJ2-7; 7 bases fit TRBD2. CDR1 and CDR2 from the germline V gene are MGHRA and YSYEKL. V was clipped by 3 bases and J by 0 bases; unmatched bases: 5. CDR3 size: 15 residues. The CDR3 spells CASSQLAVSSYEQYF. CDR3 DNA: TGCGCCAGCAGCCAGCTAGCGGTAAGCTCCTACGAGCAGTACTTC.

The chain uses TRBV7-2 and TRBJ2-5; D tentatively fits TRBD1 or TRBD2 (6 bases each). Germline V gene data show CDR1 as SGHTA and CDR2 as FQGNSA. The V and J ends lost 3 bases and 5 bases respectively, with 22 bases between them. The CDR3 loop spans 17 amino acids. The CDR3 region is CASSFSHGLGGAETQYF. CDR3 nucleotide sequence: TGTGCCAGCAGCTTCTCCCATGGGCTGGGGGGCGCGGAGACCCAGTACTTC. The full variable domain, its missing parts supplied by reference TRBV7-2 and TRBJ2-5, is GAGVSQSPSNKVTEKGKDVELRCDPISGHTALYWYRQSLGQGLEFLIYFQGNSAPDKSGLPSDRFSAERTGGSVSTLTIQRTQQEDSAVYLCASSFSHGLGGAETQYFGPGTRLLVL.

The chain has TRBV2 and TRBJ1-1; 7 bases are shared with TRBD1. V was clipped by 4 bases and J by 5 bases; unmatched bases: 7. The V gene's germline CDR1 is SNHLY and CDR2 FYNNEI. CDR3 length: 14 residues. The CDR3 nucleotides read TGTGCCAGCAGTGTTGCCGGACAGGCTACTGAAGCTTTCTTT. The encoded protein is CASSVAGQATEAFF.

J is TRBJ1-1 and V is TRBV30; D is uncertain. Germline V gene lookup returns CDR1 GTSNPN and CDR2 SVGIG (reference sequence). V was cut by 0 bases and J by 2 bases, with 4 bases left in between. This CDR3 contains 12 residues. The CDR3 DNA reads as TGTGCCTGGAGTGTGTCTAACACTGAAGCTTTCTTT. Amino acids: CAWSVSNTEAFF.

The rearrangement uses TRBV7-9 and TRBJ2-2; D call uncertain. The CDR3 is 14 amino acids. CDR1 and CDR2 from the germline V gene are SEHNR and FQNEAQ (reference sequence). V lost 7 bases and J 7 bases, leaving 16 bases between the germline ends. The CDR3 DNA is TGTGCCAGCAACACCTATAGCCCAGGCGGGGAGCTGTTTTTT. Amino acid sequence: CASNTYSPGGELFF.

As for this clone: The junction differs from germline at one of its ends, possibly a read error. V and J are TRBV30 and TRBJ2-7; TRBD1 agrees at 9 bases. In germline, CDR1 is GTSNPN, CDR2 SVGIG (reference sequence). CDR3 length: 13 residues. The CDR3 protein is CAWSRGQGEDRNF. CDR3 nucleotide sequence: TGTGCCTGGAGTAGGGGACAGGGAGAAGATAGAAACTTC. Based on the CDR3 plus reference TRBV30 and TRBJ2-7, the full variable domain is SQTIHQWPATLVQPVGSPLSLECTVEGTSNPNLYWYRQAAGRGLQLLFYSVGIGQISSEVPQNLSASRPQDRQFILSSKKLLLSDSGFYLCAWSRGQGEDRNFGPGTRLTVT.

This chain joins TRBV7-9 and TRBJ1-3, with a tentative D call TRBD1 (5 bases). V shed 5 bases and J shed 4 bases, with 18 bases lying between them. This CDR3 region has 16 residues. Germline lookup yields CDR1 SEHNR and CDR2 FQNEAQ (reference sequence). DNA of the CDR3: TGTGCCAGCAGCCCAATCAGGGCCGGGACGGGAAACACCATATATTTT. Its translation: CASSPIRAGTGNTIYF.

The chain employs TRBV28 and TRBJ2-7; the D gene is possibly TRBD1 (5 bases). Germline V gives CDR1 MDHEN, CDR2 SYDVKM. This CDR3 is built from 12 residues. V was trimmed by 6 bases and J by 6 bases, leaving 12 bases between them. CDR3 protein: CASRTTGLEQYF. The DNA for the CDR3 is TGTGCCAGCAGGACAACAGGTCTCGAGCAGTACTTC.

The J gene is TRBJ2-2, the V gene TRBV15, with D possibly TRBD2 on 7 matching bases. From germline, CDR1 is LNHNV and CDR2 YYDKDF (reference sequence). Trimming pared 4 bases from V and 5 bases from J, leaving 17 bases between. There are 16 residues in the CDR3. CDR3 amino acids: CATSIGRGSGTGELFF. Written as DNA, the CDR3 is TGTGCCACCAGCATAGGGAGGGGGTCGGGGACCGGGGAGCTGTTTTTT.

The chain recombines TRBV13 with TRBJ1-1; the match to TRBD1 covers 8 bases. Germline lookup yields CDR1 PRHDT and CDR2 FYEKMQ (reference sequence). This CDR3 region has 15 residues. V was clipped by 6 bases and J by 1 base; unmatched bases: 7. This chain's CDR3 is CASRLFGQGNTEAFF. CDR3 nucleotides: TGTGCCAGCAGGCTTTTCGGACAGGGGAACACTGAAGCTTTCTTT.

The genes are TRBV5-4 and TRBJ2-7, with D tentatively TRBD1 (6 bases). The V gene's germline CDR1 is SGHNT and CDR2 YYREEE (reference sequence). The CDR3 is 15 amino acids. V was cut by 0 bases and J by 3 bases, with 13 bases left in between. CDR3 protein: CASSLDPDRYYEQYF. As DNA, the CDR3 is TGTGCCAGCAGCTTGGACCCTGACAGGTACTACGAGCAGTACTTC.

The rearrangement uses TRBV5-1 and TRBJ2-1, with a weak D call TRBD2 (5 bases). With 5 bases removed from V and 0 bases from J, the gap between germline ends came to 15 bases. This CDR3 has 16 amino acids. The V gene's germline CDR1 is SGHRS and CDR2 YFSETQ. The CDR3 protein is CASRSPGVSSYNEQFF. In DNA form, the CDR3 reads TGCGCCAGCAGAAGTCCCGGGGTAAGCTCCTACAATGAGCAGTTCTTC.

The chain recombines TRBV7-8 with TRBJ2-1, with D possibly matching TRBD2 (6 bases). Trimming removed 5 bases at V and 4 bases at J, with 21 bases between. The CDR3 runs 17 residues. In germline, CDR1 is SGHVS, CDR2 FQNEAQ. CDR3 DNA sequence: TGTGCCAGCAGCCCTACGACCCTTGCGGGGACTTACAATGAGCAGTTCTTC. It specifies CASSPTTLAGTYNEQFF.

The V gene is TRBV5-4, the J gene TRBJ1-5; tentatively, D is TRBD1 (5 bases). This CDR3 is 13 amino acids long. The V and J ends lost 4 bases and 9 bases respectively, with 14 bases between them. CDR1 and CDR2 from the germline V gene are SGHNT and YYREEE (reference sequence). The CDR3 spells CASSAHSGGPQHF. In nucleotides, the CDR3 is TGTGCCAGCAGCGCCCACTCTGGGGGGCCCCAGCATTTT. Drawing the rest from reference TRBV5-4 and TRBJ1-5, the complete variable domain is ETGVTQSPTHLIKTRGQQVTLRCSSQSGHNTVSWYQQALGQGPQFIFQYYREEENGRGNFPPRFSGLQFPNYSSELNVNALELDDSALYLCASSAHSGGPQHFGDGTRLSIL.

DNA for the CDR3: TGCGCCAGCAGCTTGGAGGCAGGGAGTCCCTACAATGAGCAGTTCTTC. This codes for CASSLEAGSPYNEQFF. The chain couples TRBV5-1 to TRBJ2-1; D is possibly TRBD1 or TRBD2 (5 bases each). The CDR3 contains 16 residues. Germline lookup yields CDR1 SGHRS and CDR2 YFSETQ. Trimming left V 0 bases short and J 2 bases short, with 12 bases between.

The chain has TRBV9 and TRBJ2-7; TRBD1 matches 7 bases. The CDR3 has 15 residues. CDR1 is SGDLS and CDR2 is YYNGEE in the germline V gene. V lost 4 bases to trimming and J lost 4 bases; unmatched junction nucleotides: 11. The CDR3 DNA reads as TGTGCCAGCAGCACCAGTATAGGGGGCCAATACGAGCAGTACTTC. Residues: CASSTSIGGQYEQYF.